This entry features one T cell receptor (beta chain) sequence. With 2 bases removed from V and 6 bases from J, the gap between germline ends came to 7 bases. Germline CDR1 reads MRHNA; CDR2 reads SNTAGT. This CDR3 has 13 amino acids. A quantity of roughly 0.5 to 1 ug RNA underwent reverse transcription using random hexamers. Amplification of TCR beta CDR3 spanned 54 Vbeta and 13 Jbeta via immunoSEQ multiplex PCR. TCRdb passed the immunoSEQ multiplex PCR reads through MiXCR, listing each CDR3 protein once. This sample has fewer than 140,000 distinct CDR3 sequences; 94% occur once, and the top ten carry around 0.4%. The data were obtained in a study of CD8 T cells in Susac syndrome.

This receptor was identified in a human donor with Susac syndrome. The gene calls are TRBV6-4 and TRBJ2-2; unclear D gene. The sample taken for sequencing was CD8+ T cells from PBMCs. The CDR3 here is CASSDDGAGELFF. CDR3 nucleotide sequence: TGTGCCAGCAGTGACGATGGGGCCGGGGAGCTGTTTTTT.